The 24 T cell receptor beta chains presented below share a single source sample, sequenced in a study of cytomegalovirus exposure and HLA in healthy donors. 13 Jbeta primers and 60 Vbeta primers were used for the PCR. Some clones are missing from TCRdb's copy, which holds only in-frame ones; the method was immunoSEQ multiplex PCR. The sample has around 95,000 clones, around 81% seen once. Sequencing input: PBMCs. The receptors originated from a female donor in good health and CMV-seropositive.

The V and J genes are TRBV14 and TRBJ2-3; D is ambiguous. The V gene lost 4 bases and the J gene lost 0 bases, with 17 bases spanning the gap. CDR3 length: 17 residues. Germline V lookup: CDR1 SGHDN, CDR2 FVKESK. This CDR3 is CASSPLWASTSTDTQYF. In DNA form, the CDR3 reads TGTGCCAGCAGCCCCTTGTGGGCCAGCACTAGCACAGATACGCAGTATTTT.

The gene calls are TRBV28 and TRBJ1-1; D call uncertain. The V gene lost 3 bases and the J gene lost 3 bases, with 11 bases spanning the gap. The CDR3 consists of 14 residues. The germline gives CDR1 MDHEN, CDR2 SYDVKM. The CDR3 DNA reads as TGTGCCAGCAGTTTGGTACAGATGTACACTGAAGCTTTCTTT. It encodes CASSLVQMYTEAFF. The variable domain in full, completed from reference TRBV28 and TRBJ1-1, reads DVKVTQSSRYLVKRTGEKVFLECVQDMDHENMFWYRQDPGLGLRLIYFSYDVKMKEKGDIPEGYSVSREKKERFSLILESASTNQTSMYLCASSLVQMYTEAFFGQGTRLTVV.

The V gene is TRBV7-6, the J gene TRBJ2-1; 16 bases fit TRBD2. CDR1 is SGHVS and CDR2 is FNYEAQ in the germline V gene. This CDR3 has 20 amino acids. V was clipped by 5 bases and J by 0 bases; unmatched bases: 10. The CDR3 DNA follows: TGTGCCAGCAGCCCTTACGGGACTAGCGGGAGGGCCAGCTCCTACAATGAGCAGTTCTTC. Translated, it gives CASSPYGTSGRASSYNEQFF.

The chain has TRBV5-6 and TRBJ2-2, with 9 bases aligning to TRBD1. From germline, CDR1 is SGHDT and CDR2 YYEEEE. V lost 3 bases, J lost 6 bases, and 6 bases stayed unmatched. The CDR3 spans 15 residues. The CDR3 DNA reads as TGTGCCAGCAGCTCGGGGACAGGGATAGCCGGGGAGCTGTTTTTT. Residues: CASSSGTGIAGELFF. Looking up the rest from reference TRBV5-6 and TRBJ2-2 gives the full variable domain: DAGVTQSPTHLIKTRGQQVTLRCSPKSGHDTVSWYQQALGQGPQFIFQYYEEEERQRGNFPDRFSGHQFPNYSSELNVNALLLGDSALYLCASSSGTGIAGELFFGEGSRLTVL.

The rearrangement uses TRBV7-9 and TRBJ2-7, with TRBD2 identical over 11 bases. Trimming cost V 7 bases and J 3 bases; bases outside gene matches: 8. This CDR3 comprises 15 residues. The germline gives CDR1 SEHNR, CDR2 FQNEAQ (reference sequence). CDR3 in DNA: TGTGCCAGCATCAAAATAGCGGGAGGGGACTACGAGCAGTACTTC. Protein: CASIKIAGGDYEQYF.

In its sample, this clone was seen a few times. The CDR3 sequence: CASMPGGLMNTEAFF. The CDR3 bases are TGTGCCAGTATGCCCGGGGGACTGATGAACACTGAAGCTTTCTTT. The V gene is TRBV19, the J gene TRBJ1-1; maybe TRBD1 (5 bases). The CDR3 length is 15 residues. Trimming cost V 7 bases and J 0 bases, with 15 bases left between them. Germline lookup yields CDR1 LNHDA and CDR2 SQIVND (reference sequence).

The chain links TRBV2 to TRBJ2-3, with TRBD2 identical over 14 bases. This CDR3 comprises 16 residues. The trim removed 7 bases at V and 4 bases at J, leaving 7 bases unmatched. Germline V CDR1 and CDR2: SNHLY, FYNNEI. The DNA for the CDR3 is TGTGCCAGCAAGACGGGACTAGCGGGAGTCCCAGATACGCAGTATTTT. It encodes CASKTGLAGVPDTQYF.

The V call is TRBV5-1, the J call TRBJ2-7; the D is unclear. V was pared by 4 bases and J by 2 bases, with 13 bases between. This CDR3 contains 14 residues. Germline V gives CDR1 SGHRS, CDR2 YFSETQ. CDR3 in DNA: TGCGCCAGCAGCGCCGATCGGCGGACCTACGAGCAGTACTTC. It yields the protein CASSADRRTYEQYF.

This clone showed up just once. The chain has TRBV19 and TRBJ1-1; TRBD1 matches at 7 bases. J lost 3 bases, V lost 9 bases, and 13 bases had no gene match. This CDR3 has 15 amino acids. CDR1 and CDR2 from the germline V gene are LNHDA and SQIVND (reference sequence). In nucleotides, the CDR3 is TGTGCCAGCCATCCGTACAGGGGAAGGGACACTGAAGCTTTCTTT. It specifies CASHPYRGRDTEAFF.

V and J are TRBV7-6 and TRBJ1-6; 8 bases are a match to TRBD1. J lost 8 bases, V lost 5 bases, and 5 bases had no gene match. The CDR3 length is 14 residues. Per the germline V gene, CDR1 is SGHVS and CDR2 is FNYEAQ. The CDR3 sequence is CASSDRGADSPLHF. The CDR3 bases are TGTGCCAGCAGCGACAGGGGCGCTGATTCACCCCTCCACTTT.

CDR3 sequence (DNA): TGCGCCAGCACCCCGGGAAGGGGGCCGTACGAGCAGTACTTC. It yields the protein CASTPGRGPYEQYF. V usage is TRBV5-1 and J usage is TRBJ2-7, with 7 bases fitting TRBD1. Trimming took 6 bases from V and 4 from J; bases not matched to a gene: 10. The CDR3 is 14 residues long. Germline V gene lookup returns CDR1 SGHRS and CDR2 YFSETQ.

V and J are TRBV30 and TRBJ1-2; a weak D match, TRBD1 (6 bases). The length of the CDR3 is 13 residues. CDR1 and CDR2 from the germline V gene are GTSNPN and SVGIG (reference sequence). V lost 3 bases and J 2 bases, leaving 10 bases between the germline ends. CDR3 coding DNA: TGTGCCTGGAGGGCAGGGGAAAACTATGGCTACACCTTC. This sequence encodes CAWRAGENYGYTF.

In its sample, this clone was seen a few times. The CDR3 sequence: CASSLELPMEQYF. The CDR3 DNA sequence: TGTGCCAGCAGCTTAGAACTCCCCATGGAGCAGTACTTC. This sequence joins TRBV7-2 and TRBJ2-7; D gene uncertain. Looked up from germline, CDR1 is SGHTA and CDR2 is FQGNSA. The CDR3 spans 13 residues. Trimming removed 1 base from V and 7 bases from J, with 11 bases in between.

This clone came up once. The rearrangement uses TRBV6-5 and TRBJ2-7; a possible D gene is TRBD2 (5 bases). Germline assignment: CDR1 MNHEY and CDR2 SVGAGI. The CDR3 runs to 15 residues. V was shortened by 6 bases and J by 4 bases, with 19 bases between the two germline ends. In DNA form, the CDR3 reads TGTGCCAGCAGCTTACACGGGCCCTCGGGGTACGAGCAGTACTTC. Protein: CASSLHGPSGYEQYF.

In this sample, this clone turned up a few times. The CDR3 nucleotides are TGTGCCAGCAGTAGGGGTGACAATGAGCAGTTCTTC. Protein: CASSRGDNEQFF. J is TRBJ2-1 and V is TRBV6-5; D is possibly TRBD1 (5 bases). V lost 5 bases and J 5 bases, leaving 7 bases between the germline ends. CDR3 length equals 12 residues. The germline CDR1 and CDR2 sequences are MNHEY and SVGAGI.

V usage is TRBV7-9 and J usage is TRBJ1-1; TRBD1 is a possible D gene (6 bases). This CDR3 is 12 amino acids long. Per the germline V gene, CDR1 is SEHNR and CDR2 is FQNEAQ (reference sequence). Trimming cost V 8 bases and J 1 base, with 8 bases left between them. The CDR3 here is CASEQGNTEAFF. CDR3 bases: TGTGCCAGCGAACAGGGGAACACTGAAGCTTTCTTT.

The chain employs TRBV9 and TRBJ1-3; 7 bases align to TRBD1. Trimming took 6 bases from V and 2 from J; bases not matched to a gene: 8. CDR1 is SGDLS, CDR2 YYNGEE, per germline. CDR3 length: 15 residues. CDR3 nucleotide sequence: TGTGCCAGCACGCCCACGGGACAGCCTGGAAACACCATATATTTT. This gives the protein CASTPTGQPGNTIYF.

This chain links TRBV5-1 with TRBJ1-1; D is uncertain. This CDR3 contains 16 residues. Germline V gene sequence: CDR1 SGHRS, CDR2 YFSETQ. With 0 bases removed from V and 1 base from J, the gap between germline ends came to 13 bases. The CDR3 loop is CASSLDEVTKNTEAFF. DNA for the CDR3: TGCGCCAGCAGCTTGGATGAGGTGACCAAGAACACTGAAGCTTTCTTT.

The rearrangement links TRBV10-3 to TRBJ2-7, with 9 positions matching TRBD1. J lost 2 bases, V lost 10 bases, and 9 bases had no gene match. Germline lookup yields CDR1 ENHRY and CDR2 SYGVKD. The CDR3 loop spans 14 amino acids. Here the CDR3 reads CATSAGTGTYEQYF. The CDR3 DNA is TGTGCCACTAGTGCCGGGACAGGGACCTACGAGCAGTACTTC.

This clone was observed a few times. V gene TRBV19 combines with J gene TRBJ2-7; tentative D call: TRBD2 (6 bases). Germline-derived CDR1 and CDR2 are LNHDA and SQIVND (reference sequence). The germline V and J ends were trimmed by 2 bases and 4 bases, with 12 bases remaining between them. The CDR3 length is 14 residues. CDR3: CASSIPGLRYEQYF. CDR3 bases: TGTGCCAGTAGTATACCGGGACTTCGGTACGAGCAGTACTTC.

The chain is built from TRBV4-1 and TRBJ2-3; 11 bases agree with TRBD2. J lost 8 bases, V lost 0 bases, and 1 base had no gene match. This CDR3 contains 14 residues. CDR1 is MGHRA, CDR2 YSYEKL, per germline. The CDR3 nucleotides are TGCGCCAGCAGCCAAGAGGGGACTAGCGGTACGCAGTATTTT. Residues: CASSQEGTSGTQYF.

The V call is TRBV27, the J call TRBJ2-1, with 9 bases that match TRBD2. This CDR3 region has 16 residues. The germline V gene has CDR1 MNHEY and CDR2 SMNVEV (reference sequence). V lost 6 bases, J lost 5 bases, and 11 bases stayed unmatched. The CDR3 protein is CASRARGRASDNEQFF. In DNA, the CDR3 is TGTGCCAGCAGAGCTCGCGGGAGGGCCTCGGACAATGAGCAGTTCTTC.

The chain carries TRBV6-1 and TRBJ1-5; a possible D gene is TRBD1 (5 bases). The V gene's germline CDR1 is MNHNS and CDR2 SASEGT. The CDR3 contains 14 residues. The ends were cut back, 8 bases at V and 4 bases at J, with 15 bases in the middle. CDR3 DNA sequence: TGTGCCAGCGGCGGAAACCGACAGAATCAGCCCCAGCATTTT. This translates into CASGGNRQNQPQHF.

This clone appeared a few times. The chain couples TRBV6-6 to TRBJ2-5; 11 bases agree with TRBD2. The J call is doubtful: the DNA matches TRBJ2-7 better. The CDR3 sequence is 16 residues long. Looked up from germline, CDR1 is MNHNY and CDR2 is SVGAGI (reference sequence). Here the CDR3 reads CASSSITSGSSYEQYF. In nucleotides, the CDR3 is TGTGCCAGCAGTTCCATAACTAGCGGGAGCTCCTACGAGCAGTACTTC.